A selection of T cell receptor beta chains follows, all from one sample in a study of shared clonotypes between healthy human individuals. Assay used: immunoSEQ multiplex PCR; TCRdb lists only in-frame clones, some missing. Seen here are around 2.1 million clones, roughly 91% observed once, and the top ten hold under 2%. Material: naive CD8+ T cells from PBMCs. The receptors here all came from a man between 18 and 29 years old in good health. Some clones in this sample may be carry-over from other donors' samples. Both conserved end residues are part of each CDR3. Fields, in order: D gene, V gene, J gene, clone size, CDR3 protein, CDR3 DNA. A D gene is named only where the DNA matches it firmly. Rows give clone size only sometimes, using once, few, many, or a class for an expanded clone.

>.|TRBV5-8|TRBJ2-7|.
CASSDAGRNYEQYF
TGTGCCAGCAGTGACGCGGGACGGAACTACGAGCAGTACTTC
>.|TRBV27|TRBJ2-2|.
CASSLSLAGELFF
TGTGCCAGCAGTTTGAGCTTGGCCGGGGAGCTGTTTTTT
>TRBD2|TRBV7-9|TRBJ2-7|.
CASSSDSGLAAYEQYF
TGTGCCAGCAGCTCCGATTCGGGACTAGCGGCCTACGAGCAGTACTTC
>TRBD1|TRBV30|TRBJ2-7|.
CAWRVTGPTYEQYF
TGTGCCTGGAGGGTGACAGGGCCTACCTACGAGCAGTACTTC
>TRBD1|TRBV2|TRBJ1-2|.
CASSGGRGNYGYTF
TGTGCCAGCAGTGGGGGCAGGGGGAACTATGGCTACACCTTC
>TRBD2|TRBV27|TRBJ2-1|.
CASSQSGRRDEQFF
TGTGCCAGCAGCCAGAGCGGGAGGAGGGATGAGCAGTTCTTC
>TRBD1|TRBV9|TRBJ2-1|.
CASSTGQGYNEQFF
TGTGCCAGCAGCACGGGACAGGGGTACAATGAGCAGTTCTTC
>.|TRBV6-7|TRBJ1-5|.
CASSYPRIGLFRSNQPQHF
TGTGCCAGCAGTTACCCTCGGATTGGGTTATTCCGGAGCAATCAGCCCCAGCATTTT
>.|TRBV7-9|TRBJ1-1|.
CASSLGGQLEAFF
TGTGCCAGCAGCTTAGGAGGACAGCTTGAAGCTTTCTTT
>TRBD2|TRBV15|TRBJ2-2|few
CATRMTSGGNTGELFF
TGTGCCACCAGAATGACTAGCGGGGGAAACACCGGGGAGCTGTTTTTT
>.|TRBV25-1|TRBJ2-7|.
CASSMAGEAYEQYF
TGTGCCAGCAGTATGGCAGGCGAAGCCTACGAGCAGTACTTC
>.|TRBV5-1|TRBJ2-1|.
CASSSSERGEQFF
TGCGCCAGCAGCTCGTCTGAGAGGGGGGAGCAGTTCTTC
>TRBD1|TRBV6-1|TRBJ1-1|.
CASSGWEGALLGEAFF
TGTGCCAGCAGTGGGTGGGAGGGGGCCCTTCTCGGGGAAGCTTTCTTT
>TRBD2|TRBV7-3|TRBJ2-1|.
CASSKLAGGPFVEQFF
TGTGCCAGCAGCAAGCTAGCGGGAGGGCCGTTTGTTGAGCAGTTCTTC
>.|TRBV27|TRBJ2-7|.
CAIGFGVEQYF
TGTGCCATAGGGTTCGGGGTTGAGCAGTACTTC
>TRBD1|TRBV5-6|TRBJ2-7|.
CASSLPGTGRYEQYF
TGTGCCAGCAGCTTACCCGGGACAGGGAGGTACGAGCAGTACTTC
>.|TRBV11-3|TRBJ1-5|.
CASSLGASSNQPQHF
TGTGCCAGCAGCTTAGGGGCCTCGAGTAATCAGCCCCAGCATTTT
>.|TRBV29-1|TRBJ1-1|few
CSVEKGPRTEAFF
TGCAGCGTTGAAAAGGGGCCTCGTACTGAAGCTTTCTTT
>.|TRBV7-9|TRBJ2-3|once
CASSQPRDTQYF
TGTGCCAGCAGCCAACCCAGGGATACGCAGTATTTT
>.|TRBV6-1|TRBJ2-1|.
CASSFRQEYNEQFF
TGTGCCAGCAGCTTCCGTCAGGAGTACAATGAGCAGTTCTTC
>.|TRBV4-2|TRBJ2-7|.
CASSQDSGTPTEQYF
TGTGCCAGCAGCCAAGATTCCGGGACCCCTACCGAGCAGTACTTC
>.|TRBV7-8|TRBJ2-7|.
CASSGNSDSFSHEQYF
TGTGCCAGCAGCGGAAACTCGGACAGTTTTTCCCACGAGCAGTACTTC
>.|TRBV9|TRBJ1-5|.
CASSVADGSGQPQHF
TGTGCCAGCAGCGTAGCTGACGGTTCGGGTCAGCCCCAGCATTTT
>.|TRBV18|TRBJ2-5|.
CASSPRESRETQYF
TGTGCCAGCTCACCTCGGGAGTCCCGGGAGACCCAGTACTTC
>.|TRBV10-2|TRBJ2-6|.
CASSGASYEANVLTF
TGCGCCAGCAGTGGAGCAAGCTACGAGGCCAACGTCCTGACTTTC
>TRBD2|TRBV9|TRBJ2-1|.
CASSVVAGGSGEQFF
TGTGCCAGCAGCGTAGTAGCGGGAGGCTCGGGTGAGCAGTTCTTC
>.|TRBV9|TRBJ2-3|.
CASSVGAGFTDTQYF
TGTGCCAGCAGCGTAGGTGCAGGGTTCACAGATACGCAGTATTTT